These 18 T cell receptor beta chains were all obtained from the same sample, sequenced in a study of cytomegalovirus exposure and HLA in healthy donors. Amplification used 60 Vbeta primers and 13 Jbeta primers. Only in-frame clones appear in the TCRdb table, and some are missing; sequencing was by immunoSEQ multiplex PCR. This table holds 150,000 to 200,000 clones, around 76% found once. Sequencing input: PBMCs. These receptors came from a man aged 35 to 55 in good health and CMV-seronegative.

The V call is TRBV28, the J call TRBJ1-2; a possible D gene is TRBD1 (6 bases). Germline CDR1 MDHEN, CDR2 SYDVKM. The CDR3 length is 12 residues. V lost 3 bases and J 8 bases, leaving 10 bases between the germline ends. CDR3 in DNA: TGTGCCAGCAGTTTGGACAGATGGGGCTACACCTTC. Translation gives CASSLDRWGYTF.

The V gene is TRBV9, the J gene TRBJ2-1; weak D call: TRBD2 (5 bases). Germline V gene sequence: CDR1 SGDLS, CDR2 YYNGEE. V lost 0 bases, J lost 13 bases, and 8 bases lay in between. The CDR3 covers 11 residues. The chain's CDR3 is CASSVAREQFF. The CDR3 nucleotides read TGTGCCAGCAGCGTAGCGAGGGAACAGTTCTTC.

This clone has a single count. The chain employs TRBV7-9 and TRBJ1-1, with 8 bases aligning to TRBD1. The J segment lost 3 bases and the V segment lost 5 bases, leaving 5 bases of the junction unmatched. This CDR3 comprises 14 residues. Germline lookup yields CDR1 SEHNR and CDR2 FQNEAQ (reference sequence). Here the CDR3 DNA reads TGTGCCAGCAGCCCGCAACAGGGGGACACTGAAGCTTTCTTT. This encodes CASSPQQGDTEAFF.

The chain couples TRBV4-1 to TRBJ1-1, with 10 nucleotides matching TRBD1. With V trimmed by 4 bases and J by 5 bases, 7 bases remained unmatched. This CDR3 comprises 15 residues. Germline V CDR1 and CDR2: MGHRA, YSYEKL. CDR3 region: CASSPLGQGKTEAFF. The CDR3 bases are TGCGCCAGCAGCCCTCTGGGACAGGGGAAGACTGAAGCTTTCTTT.

CDR3 sequence reads: CASSFSSGSDGYTF. The CDR3 nucleotides read TGCGCCAGCAGTTTTTCGTCGGGATCGGATGGCTACACCTTC. This chain uses TRBV5-1 with TRBJ1-2; D is undetermined. V gave up 5 bases and J gave up 6 bases, with 17 bases separating them. Germline loops: CDR1 SGHRS, CDR2 YFSETQ. This CDR3 is 14 amino acids long.

The rearrangement links TRBV19 to TRBJ1-1; D is ambiguous. Germline V CDR1 and CDR2: LNHDA, SQIVND (reference sequence). CDR3 length equals 14 residues. V was pared by 6 bases and J by 0 bases, with 11 bases between. The CDR3 is CASRVGSLNTEAFF. CDR3 DNA: TGTGCCAGTAGGGTGGGCAGCTTGAACACTGAAGCTTTCTTT. The variable domain in full, with the rest retrieved from reference TRBV19 and TRBJ1-1, is DGGITQSPKYLFRKEGQNVTLSCEQNLNHDAMYWYRQDPGQGLRLIYYSQIVNDFQKGDIAEGYSVSREKKESFPLTVTSAQKNPTAFYLCASRVGSLNTEAFFGQGTRLTVV.

The chain links TRBV6-5 to TRBJ2-5; 10 bases agree with TRBD1. V shed 10 bases and J 5 bases; nucleotides not matched to a gene: 7. The CDR3 consists of 13 residues. The germline CDR1 and CDR2 sequences are MNHEY and SVGAGI. In nucleotides, the CDR3 is TGTGCCACATCGACAGGGGGCGTGGAGACCCAGTACTTC. This translates into CATSTGGVETQYF.

The V call is TRBV19, the J call TRBJ1-5; D not resolved. CDR1 and CDR2 from the germline V gene are LNHDA and SQIVND (reference sequence). Trimming removed 6 bases at V and 0 bases at J, with 9 bases between. The CDR3 loop spans 14 amino acids. The CDR3 spells CASSPQASNQPQHF. CDR3 DNA: TGTGCCAGTAGCCCCCAGGCTAGCAATCAGCCCCAGCATTTT. Variable domain in full (rest from reference TRBV19 and TRBJ1-5): DGGITQSPKYLFRKEGQNVTLSCEQNLNHDAMYWYRQDPGQGLRLIYYSQIVNDFQKGDIAEGYSVSREKKESFPLTVTSAQKNPTAFYLCASSPQASNQPQHFGDGTRLSIL.

The rearrangement uses TRBV7-2 and TRBJ2-7; no firm D call. The CDR3 runs 14 residues. In germline, CDR1 is SGHTA, CDR2 FQGNSA. The V end was cut by 0 bases, the J end by 4 bases, with 10 bases between. CDR3 region: CASSLALTSYEQYF. CDR3 coding DNA: TGTGCCAGCAGCTTAGCGCTAACGTCGTACGAGCAGTACTTC.

The rearrangement joins TRBV4-3 to TRBJ2-7; 8 nucleotides agree with TRBD2. The CDR3 loop spans 13 amino acids. The ends lost 0 bases at V and 11 bases at J; junction bases unmatched: 6. The germline CDR1 and CDR2 sequences are LGHNA and YSLEER. Here the CDR3 reads CASSQERTGGKYF. The CDR3 bases are TGCGCCAGCAGCCAAGAGCGGACGGGGGGGAAGTACTTC.

The chain carries TRBV2 and TRBJ1-1, with D uncertain. CDR3 length equals 14 residues. Looked up from germline, CDR1 is SNHLY and CDR2 is FYNNEI. The V end was cut by 3 bases, the J end by 0 bases, with 8 bases between. CDR3 sequence reads: CASSDRALNTEAFF. For the CDR3, the DNA is TGTGCCAGCAGTGACCGCGCCCTGAACACTGAAGCTTTCTTT.

This chain links TRBV5-1 with TRBJ1-3; a possible D gene is TRBD1 (5 bases). Trimming pared 2 bases from V and 4 bases from J, leaving 13 bases between. The CDR3 covers 15 residues. Germline V gives CDR1 SGHRS, CDR2 YFSETQ. CDR3 loop: CASSFFGGEGNTIYF. DNA for the CDR3: TGCGCCAGCAGCTTTTTTGGGGGGGAAGGAAACACCATATATTTT.

This clone showed up just once. The chain combines TRBV2 with TRBJ1-2; 7 nucleotides line up with TRBD1. V was clipped by 4 bases and J by 0 bases; unmatched bases: 2. This CDR3 comprises 14 residues. Germline CDR1 SNHLY, CDR2 FYNNEI. CDR3: CASSGQGANYGYTF. The CDR3 DNA reads TGTGCCAGCAGTGGACAGGGAGCTAACTATGGCTACACCTTC.

This clone was counted between two and nine times. CDR3 DNA: TGTGCCAGCAGCCCCCGGACAGGGTCCGGCTACGAGCAGTACTTC. Protein: CASSPRTGSGYEQYF. This rearrangement joins TRBV9 to TRBJ2-7; TRBD1 matches at 8 bases. This CDR3 spans 15 amino acids. CDR1 and CDR2 from the germline V gene are SGDLS and YYNGEE. J lost 3 bases, V lost 4 bases, and 9 bases had no gene match.

The rearrangement links TRBV7-2 to TRBJ2-3, with no clear D. Germline CDR1 SGHTA, CDR2 FQGNSA. Trimming removed 1 base at V and 1 base at J, with 6 bases between. The CDR3 is 14 residues long. CDR3 sequence (DNA): TGTGCCAGCAGCTTAGGGAGTGGCACAGATACGCAGTATTTT. As protein: CASSLGSGTDTQYF.

The chain employs TRBV11-3 and TRBJ2-2, with a possible D match to TRBD2 (5 bases). V lost 2 bases and J 0 bases, leaving 10 bases between the germline ends. The CDR3 loop spans 16 amino acids. Germline lookup yields CDR1 SGHNT and CDR2 YENEEA. The CDR3: CASSLRGSTNTGELFF. The CDR3 DNA reads TGTGCCAGCAGCTTACGGGGATCCACGAACACCGGGGAGCTGTTTTTT. The variable domain in full, with the rest retrieved from reference TRBV11-3 and TRBJ2-2, is EAGVVQSPRYKIIEKKQPVAFWCNPISGHNTLYWYLQNLGQGPELLIRYENEEAVDDSQLPKDRFSAERLKGVDSTLKIQPAELGDSAVYLCASSLRGSTNTGELFFGEGSRLTVL.

The rearrangement links TRBV7-9 to TRBJ2-3; D is possibly TRBD2 (5 bases). The germline CDR1 and CDR2 sequences are SEHNR and FQNEAQ (reference sequence). This CDR3 is built from 13 residues. Trimming took off 7 bases at V and 1 base at J, with 9 bases between the two ends. In DNA form, the CDR3 reads TGTGCCAGCACTCAAGCGGGCACAGATACGCAGTATTTT. It encodes CASTQAGTDTQYF.

The chain links TRBV7-8 to TRBJ2-3, with D perhaps matching TRBD1 (5 bases). The V gene lost 1 base and the J gene lost 5 bases, with 10 bases spanning the gap. The CDR3 is made up of 14 amino acids. CDR1 is SGHVS and CDR2 is FQNEAQ in the germline V gene. CDR3 DNA sequence: TGTGCCAGCAGCTTAGGTGCCAGGGAAGATACGCAGTATTTT. It codes for CASSLGAREDTQYF.